This entry lists 28 T cell receptor beta chains sequenced from one sample in a study of identical twins. TCRdb re-derived calls from the 5' RACE reads in MiXCR, one entry per CDR3 protein. The table has 450,000 or so distinct CDR3 sequences, over 12% seen once. Separately, the same data were catalogued under a study of yellow fever vaccine responses in identical twins.

Sequencing input: CD4+ T cells sorted from blood. All receptors come from a woman in her late teens or twenties in good health.

This clonotype was observed a handful of times. The V call is TRBV5-1, the J call TRBJ2-3, with a weak D call TRBD2 (6 bases). Germline CDR1 reads SGHRS; CDR2 reads YFSETQ. V lost 0 bases and J 0 bases, leaving 11 bases between the germline ends. The CDR3 length is 16 residues. The CDR3 here is CASSLAGRKSTDTQYF. In DNA, the CDR3 is TGCGCCAGCAGCTTGGCCGGGAGAAAGAGCACAGATACGCAGTATTTT.

This clonotype was seen many times. The CDR3 reads CASSLHRTDTQYF. As DNA, the CDR3 is TGTGCCAGCAGCTTACACCGCACAGATACGCAGTATTTT. The genes are TRBV5-8 and TRBJ2-3; D is ambiguous. Trimming took 2 bases from V and 1 from J, leaving 5 bases between them. The CDR3 totals 13 residues. Looked up from germline, CDR1 is SGHTS and CDR2 is YDEGEE.

The chain recombines TRBV6-2 or TRBV6-3 with TRBJ2-3; D gene unclear. The CDR3 sequence is 14 residues long. Germline V gene lookup returns CDR1 MNHEY and CDR2 SVGEGT. V lost 6 bases to trimming and J lost 5 bases, with 15 bases between them. This CDR3 is CASSHYSARDTQYF. CDR3 in DNA: TGTGCCAGCAGCCATTATTCCGCGAGAGATACGCAGTATTTT.

The chain carries TRBV24-1 and TRBJ2-7, with 9 bases that match TRBD1. Germline values: CDR1 KGHDR, CDR2 SFDVKD. The J segment lost 3 bases and the V segment lost 3 bases, leaving 8 bases of the junction unmatched. The CDR3 is made up of 16 amino acids. The CDR3 here is CATSDLSRTGVYEQYF. DNA of the CDR3: TGTGCCACCAGTGATCTCTCCCGGACAGGGGTCTACGAGCAGTACTTC.

CDR3: CASRTGSGQPQHF. The CDR3 DNA reads TGTGCCAGCAGGACAGGGTCTGGACAGCCCCAGCATTTT. The rearrangement joins TRBV12-3 or TRBV12-4 to TRBJ1-5, with TRBD1 matching 7 bases. After removal of 6 bases from V and 7 bases from J, the junction contained 6 bases not matched to a gene. The CDR3 covers 13 residues.

This clonotype was counted a few times. This chain uses TRBV5-1 with TRBJ2-3; D remains unclear. CDR1 SGHRS and CDR2 YFSETQ come from the germline V gene. The CDR3 runs 14 residues. V was clipped by 0 bases and J by 2 bases, with 7 bases between them. The CDR3 reads CASSLAAITDTQYF. DNA of the CDR3: TGCGCCAGCAGCTTGGCCGCTATCACAGATACGCAGTATTTT.

This chain joins TRBV3-1 and TRBJ2-3; TRBD1 matches at 7 bases. The CDR3 is made up of 16 amino acids. CDR1 and CDR2 (germline): LGHDT, YNNKEL (reference sequence). V dropped 2 bases and J dropped 6; count of bases not matched to a gene: 11. The CDR3 DNA is TGTGCCAGCAGCCAAATCTTCAGGGGGAGCCCGGATACGCAGTATTTT. Translated, it gives CASSQIFRGSPDTQYF.

This clonotype occurred a few times. This chain joins TRBV29-1 and TRBJ2-6; the match to TRBD1 covers 7 bases. Trimming cost V 5 bases and J 2 bases; bases outside gene matches: 3. Germline CDR1 is SQVTM and CDR2 is ANQGSEA. This CDR3 spans 14 amino acids. CDR3 nucleotides: TGCAGCGTTTCCGGACAGGCTGGGGCCAACGTCCTGACTTTC. Translation: CSVSGQAGANVLTF.

This clonotype was found a few times. The CDR3 coding sequence is TGTGCCAGCAGCTTGGGACTTACTGGCTACACCTTC. Protein sequence: CASSLGLTGYTF. J is TRBJ1-2 and V is TRBV7-2, with D perhaps TRBD1 (5 bases). CDR1 SGHTA and CDR2 FQGNSA come from the germline V gene. There are 12 residues in the CDR3. Trimming took off 3 bases at V and 7 bases at J, with 9 bases between the two ends.

The sample holds a few counts of this clonotype. The rearrangement uses TRBV2 and TRBJ2-7; TRBD1 matches 12 bases. V trimming: 5 bases; J trimming: 6 bases; junction bases outside the gene matches: 5. From germline, CDR1 is SNHLY and CDR2 FYNNEI. This CDR3 comprises 14 residues. CDR3 sequence reads: CASSTGTGGFEQYF. CDR3 nucleotide sequence: TGTGCCAGCAGTACCGGGACAGGGGGCTTCGAGCAGTACTTC.

The chain joins TRBV12-3 or TRBV12-4 to TRBJ2-7; either TRBD1 or TRBD2 may supply D (5 bases each). V lost 2 bases, J lost 2 bases, and 22 bases lay in between. This CDR3 is 18 amino acids long. The CDR3 bases are TGTGCCAGCAGTTTACCCATGGGGGTCGGGGTTGAAGCCTACGAGCAGTACTTC. Translation gives CASSLPMGVGVEAYEQYF.

The CDR3 DNA is TGTGCCAGCAGCAAAGACAGGGGGCAGAACACTGAAGCTTTCTTT. It is translated as CASSKDRGQNTEAFF. The chain couples TRBV21-1 to TRBJ1-1; the D call in the table, TRBD1, was not verified against the DNA. TRBV21-1 is listed as a pseudogene. This CDR3 region has 15 residues.

The CDR3 nucleotides are TGTGCCAGCAGTGAATTTGGCGGGGGGAAAGGTCAAGAGACCCAGTACTTC. Amino acids: CASSEFGGGKGQETQYF. V is TRBV25-1 and J is TRBJ2-5; 8 bases are shared with TRBD2. The CDR3 consists of 17 residues. The J segment lost 2 bases and the V segment lost 1 base, leaving 9 bases of the junction unmatched. The germline V gene has CDR1 MGHDK and CDR2 SYGVNS.

This clonotype was observed a few times. The chain has TRBV12-3 or TRBV12-4 and TRBJ2-3; D possibly corresponds to TRBD2 (6 bases). CDR3 length equals 16 residues. Trimming removed 3 bases at V and 4 bases at J, with 17 bases between. CDR3 DNA sequence: TGTGCCAGCAGTTTCCGACTAGAGAACCGGGCAGATACGCAGTATTTT. It is translated as CASSFRLENRADTQYF.

This clonotype was seen a few times. The chain couples TRBV4-1 to TRBJ2-7; 13 bases map to TRBD2. The CDR3 runs 15 residues. Germline V CDR1 and CDR2: MGHRA, YSYEKL. V lost 1 base and J lost 6; bases outside the gene matches: 3. The CDR3 here is CASSQGLAGGGEQYF. In DNA form, the CDR3 reads TGCGCCAGCAGCCAAGGACTAGCGGGAGGTGGCGAGCAGTACTTC.

The chain employs TRBV3-1 and TRBJ2-5; D gene uncertain. V shed 6 bases and J shed 7 bases, with 12 bases lying between them. This CDR3 spans 12 amino acids. Germline V gives CDR1 LGHDT, CDR2 YNNKEL (reference sequence). In nucleotides, the CDR3 is TGTGCCAGCAGATCCGGTTTCGGGACCCAGTACTTC. Its translation is CASRSGFGTQYF.

In its sample, this clonotype was seen a few times. This sequence joins TRBV20-1 and TRBJ2-7; a weak D match, TRBD2 (6 bases). The CDR3 is made up of 18 amino acids. Trimming removed 0 bases at V and 0 bases at J, with 21 bases between. Germline assignment: CDR1 DFQATT and CDR2 SNEGSKA (reference sequence). For the CDR3, the DNA is TGCAGTGCTAGAGATCCCCTGAGGGGTAGCGGAGACTCCTACGAGCAGTACTTC. Translating it yields CSARDPLRGSGDSYEQYF.

This clonotype has a handful of counts. The V call is TRBV7-8, the J call TRBJ2-1, with D possibly TRBD1 on 5 matching bases. This CDR3 is built from 15 residues. Germline assignment: CDR1 SGHVS and CDR2 FQNEAQ. V was trimmed by 1 base and J by 5 bases, leaving 12 bases between them. The CDR3 bases are TGTGCCAGCAGCTTAGTTGGAGCAGGGAACAATGAGCAGTTCTTC. This encodes CASSLVGAGNNEQFF.

The rearrangement joins TRBV12-3 or TRBV12-4 to TRBJ2-3; weak D call: TRBD1 (6 bases). This CDR3 spans 13 amino acids. V was clipped by 6 bases and J by 11 bases, with 18 bases between them. CDR3 amino acids: CASRGDRFGRQYF. CDR3 coding DNA: TGTGCCAGCAGGGGAGACAGGTTTGGGAGGCAGTATTTT.

This chain connects TRBV6-1 to TRBJ2-6; D is uncertain. Germline CDR1 is MNHNS and CDR2 is SASEGT. There are 16 residues in the CDR3. The V end lost 0 bases, the J end lost 0 bases, and 6 bases lay between the germline ends. CDR3 region: CASSEARSSGANVLTF. Written as DNA, the CDR3 is TGTGCCAGCAGTGAAGCTAGAAGCTCTGGGGCCAACGTCCTGACTTTC.

The chain joins TRBV4-1 to TRBJ2-1; D may be TRBD1 (5 bases). Germline V gives CDR1 MGHRA, CDR2 YSYEKL. There are 15 residues in the CDR3. The germline V and J ends were trimmed by 6 bases and 3 bases, with 15 bases remaining between them. Here the CDR3 reads CASRESARDYNEQFF. The CDR3 DNA is TGCGCCAGCAGGGAATCGGCCAGGGACTACAATGAGCAGTTCTTC.

In its sample, this clonotype was seen many times. The CDR3 sequence: CSVSAWDEQFF. The DNA of the CDR3 is TGCAGCGTTTCGGCTTGGGATGAGCAGTTCTTC. This sequence joins TRBV29-1 and TRBJ2-1; no definite D call. Germline CDR1 is SQVTM and CDR2 is ANQGSEA. The CDR3 extends over 11 amino acids. Trimming left V 5 bases short and J 8 bases short, with 10 bases between.

A word on this clonotype: One end of the junction varies from germline; a read error may be responsible. The chain has TRBV7-7 and TRBJ2-1; TRBD2 aligns across 7 bases. This CDR3 has 14 amino acids. Germline V gene lookup returns CDR1 SSHAT and CDR2 FNYEAQ (reference sequence). The CDR3 here is CASSGSGTNGEQFF. The CDR3 bases are TGTGCTAGCAGCGGATCCGGGACTAACGGTGAGCAGTTCTTC. Looking up the rest from reference TRBV7-7 and TRBJ2-1 gives the full variable domain: GAGVSQSPRYKVTKRGQDVTLRCDPISSHATLYWYQQALGQGPEFLTYFNYEAQPDKSGLPSDRFSAERPEGSISTLTIQRTEQRDSAMYRCASSGSGTNGEQFFGPGTRLTVL.

There are a few counts of this clonotype. The chain employs TRBV7-2 and TRBJ2-1; D possibly corresponds to TRBD2 (5 bases). In germline, CDR1 is SGHTA, CDR2 FQGNSA. The V and J ends lost 5 bases and 0 bases respectively, with 14 bases between them. The length of the CDR3 is 16 residues. The CDR3 reads CASSPLLGSSYNEQFF. The CDR3 nucleotides read TGTGCCAGCAGCCCCCTGCTAGGGAGCTCCTACAATGAGCAGTTCTTC.

This clonotype was counted many times. The genes are TRBV20-1 and TRBJ2-1, with TRBD2 matching over 10 bases. Germline V CDR1 and CDR2: DFQATT, SNEGSKA (reference sequence). The V and J ends lost 5 bases and 0 bases, in that order; junction bases with no gene match: 7. This CDR3 is 16 amino acids long. This CDR3 is CSAANPSGGSYNEQFF. Here the CDR3 DNA reads TGCAGTGCTGCAAACCCTAGCGGGGGCTCCTACAATGAGCAGTTCTTC.

The V call is TRBV3-1, the J call TRBJ2-1; 13 nucleotides match TRBD2. J was trimmed by 4 bases and V by 6 bases; bases with no gene match: 15. The CDR3 runs 19 residues. Per the germline V gene, CDR1 is LGHDT and CDR2 is YNNKEL (reference sequence). CDR3 sequence (DNA): TGTGCCAGCAGTAAGGGGACTAGCGGGACCTCCCTCCTATACAATGAGCAGTTCTTC. This codes for CASSKGTSGTSLLYNEQFF.

This clonotype was observed at least ten times. The J gene is TRBJ2-7, the V gene TRBV6-6; 10 bases line up with TRBD1. Per the germline V gene, CDR1 is MNHNY and CDR2 is SVGAGI (reference sequence). V dropped 6 bases and J dropped 6; count of bases not matched to a gene: 5. This CDR3 has 13 amino acids. The CDR3 region is CASSLGQGSEQYF. The CDR3, as DNA: TGTGCCAGCAGCCTGGGACAGGGGTCCGAGCAGTACTTC.

This clonotype was observed many times. This rearrangement joins TRBV14 to TRBJ2-1, with D possibly being TRBD2 (5 bases). V gave up 0 bases and J gave up 8 bases, with 11 bases separating them. Germline lookup yields CDR1 SGHDN and CDR2 FVKESK. This CDR3 contains 14 residues. The CDR3 coding sequence is TGTGCCAGCAGCCAAGATTCGAAGCGGTATGAGCAGTTCTTC. It is translated as CASSQDSKRYEQFF.